The next 19 T cell receptor beta chains were all read from a single sample in a study of T-cell reconstitution after alpha-beta-depleted transplantation in children. Preparation of the TCRbeta library involved a method that used unique molecular identifiers. TCRdb used MiXCR to reprocess the PCR reads, holding one entry per CDR3 protein. Of over 400,000 distinct CDR3 sequences in the sample, roughly 44% were seen once. The source was PBMCs, collected before TCRalphabeta/CD19-depleted stem cell transplant. Every receptor here comes from a girl aged 2 to 9 with aplastic anemia, due to receive a stem cell transplant.

There are a few counts of this clonotype. V usage is TRBV9 and J usage is TRBJ1-1; weak D call: TRBD1 (5 bases). CDR1 is SGDLS, CDR2 YYNGEE, per germline. Trimming removed 2 bases from V and 1 base from J, with 9 bases in between. The CDR3 loop spans 14 amino acids. CDR3 coding DNA: TGTGCCAGCAGCGTCGGGACTGAGAACACTGAAGCTTTCTTT. Protein sequence: CASSVGTENTEAFF.

Ten or more counts support this clonotype. The genes are TRBV5-1 and TRBJ1-4; the D gene is possibly TRBD1 (5 bases). V lost 0 bases to trimming and J lost 8 bases, with 14 bases between them. This CDR3 contains 15 residues. The germline V gene encodes CDR1 SGHRS and CDR2 YFSETQ. The CDR3 sequence: CASSLGQPRDEKLFF. CDR3 nucleotide sequence: TGCGCCAGCAGCTTGGGACAGCCTAGGGACGAAAAACTGTTTTTT.

The chain joins TRBV12-3 or TRBV12-4 to TRBJ2-7; 7 positions match TRBD2. The junction had 8 bases not matched to a gene; V was cut back by 3 bases and J by 3 bases. The CDR3 is 15 residues long. The CDR3: CASSFGGRGNYEQYF. The CDR3 nucleotides are TGTGCCAGCAGTTTTGGAGGGAGGGGAAACTACGAGCAGTACTTC.

This rearrangement joins TRBV28 to TRBJ2-1; D perhaps matches TRBD1 (6 bases). CDR1 is MDHEN, CDR2 SYDVKM, per germline. Trimming removed 2 bases at V and 4 bases at J, with 12 bases between. This CDR3 region has 15 residues. CDR3 loop: CASSLRTDLYNEQFF. The CDR3 nucleotides read TGTGCCAGCAGTTTACGGACAGACCTGTACAATGAGCAGTTCTTC. Drawing the rest from reference TRBV28 and TRBJ2-1, the complete variable domain is DVKVTQSSRYLVKRTGEKVFLECVQDMDHENMFWYRQDPGLGLRLIYFSYDVKMKEKGDIPEGYSVSREKKERFSLILESASTNQTSMYLCASSLRTDLYNEQFFGPGTRLTVL.

The chain uses TRBV29-1 and TRBJ2-7; D may be TRBD2 (6 bases). This CDR3 contains 11 residues. CDR1 SQVTM and CDR2 ANQGSEA come from the germline V gene. Trimming shortened V by 6 bases and J by 3 bases, and 9 bases separated the two germline ends. CDR3 protein: CSVHSGYEQYF. CDR3 coding DNA: TGCAGCGTGCATAGCGGCTACGAGCAGTACTTC.

This clonotype was seen many times. The chain joins TRBV20-1 to TRBJ2-1; tentatively, D is TRBD2 (6 bases). The CDR3 has 14 residues. Germline V gene sequence: CDR1 DFQATT, CDR2 SNEGSKA (reference sequence). Trimming took 5 bases from V and 3 from J, leaving 14 bases between them. CDR3 sequence: CSAARGSVYNEQFF. In DNA, the CDR3 is TGCAGTGCTGCTCGGGGGTCCGTCTACAATGAGCAGTTCTTC.

The genes are TRBV7-2 and TRBJ1-6; D is unresolved. CDR3 length equals 15 residues. V gave up 6 bases and J gave up 4 bases, with 13 bases separating them. The germline gives CDR1 SGHTA, CDR2 FQGNSA. The CDR3 DNA reads TGTGCCAGCAGGTTCTCACGGCAGTATAATTCACCCCTCCACTTT. Amino acids: CASRFSRQYNSPLHF.

J is TRBJ2-1 and V is TRBV12-3 or TRBV12-4; 13 bases align to TRBD2. With V trimmed by 4 bases and J by 7 bases, 4 bases remained unmatched. CDR3 length: 15 residues. For the CDR3, the DNA is TGTGCCAGCAGTTGGACTAGCGGGAGAAAGAATGAGCAGTTCTTC. It is translated as CASSWTSGRKNEQFF.

Written as DNA, the CDR3 is TGTGCCAGCAGCCCATCCGTAGCGGGAGTAAAGCAGTTCTTC. It yields the protein CASSPSVAGVKQFF. This chain joins TRBV3-1 and TRBJ2-1, with 9 bases fitting TRBD2. The length of the CDR3 is 14 residues. Germline loops: CDR1 LGHDT, CDR2 YNNKEL (reference sequence). J lost 11 bases, V lost 4 bases, and 9 bases had no gene match.

This clonotype came up a few times. The chain is built from TRBV20-1 and TRBJ2-3; TRBD1 or TRBD2 may be the D gene (6 bases each). The V gene lost 0 bases and the J gene lost 2 bases, with 21 bases spanning the gap. This CDR3 comprises 18 residues. Germline V gene data show CDR1 as DFQATT and CDR2 as SNEGSKA (reference sequence). Here the CDR3 reads CSARDLSGASRVTDTQYF. Here the CDR3 DNA reads TGCAGTGCTAGAGATCTATCGGGGGCTAGCAGGGTCACAGATACGCAGTATTTT.

The table lists this clonotype with a few counts. The V call is TRBV3-1, the J call TRBJ2-7, with D unclear. The CDR3 loop spans 13 amino acids. Germline V lookup: CDR1 LGHDT, CDR2 YNNKEL (reference sequence). Trimming left V 0 bases short and J 6 bases short, with 9 bases between. In nucleotides, the CDR3 is TGTGCCAGCAGCCAAGATCGAGTTTCCGAGCAGTACTTC. Protein sequence: CASSQDRVSEQYF.

This clonotype was observed many times. The V call is TRBV27, the J call TRBJ2-1; D perhaps matches TRBD1 (5 bases). The CDR3 runs 13 residues. CDR1 is MNHEY and CDR2 is SMNVEV in the germline V gene (reference sequence). V lost 4 bases to trimming and J lost 7 bases, with 11 bases between them. The CDR3 sequence is CASSWTYGNEQFF. The CDR3 DNA reads TGTGCCAGCAGTTGGACATATGGAAATGAGCAGTTCTTC.

This clonotype occurred a few times. This sequence joins TRBV6-1 and TRBJ2-5; a possible D gene is TRBD1 (7 bases). The CDR3 is made up of 14 amino acids. V lost 4 bases to trimming and J lost 5 bases, with 14 bases between them. The V gene's germline CDR1 is MNHNS and CDR2 SASEGT. The CDR3 sequence is CASSVRGEWETQYF. CDR3 coding DNA: TGTGCCAGCAGTGTCAGGGGGGAGTGGGAGACCCAGTACTTC.

This clonotype appeared many times. The rearrangement uses TRBV5-1 and TRBJ2-7; 8 bases are shared with TRBD2. The CDR3 length is 14 residues. From germline, CDR1 is SGHRS and CDR2 YFSETQ. V shed 4 bases, J shed 2 bases, and the junction held 5 bases outside the gene matches. This chain's CDR3 is CASSLSGSTYEQYF. The CDR3 nucleotides read TGCGCCAGCAGCCTAAGCGGGAGTACCTACGAGCAGTACTTC.

This clonotype was counted ten times or more. CDR3 nucleotides: TGTGCCAGCAGCTTATCGGCAGAGCTCCCCTATGGCTACACCTTC. Protein product: CASSLSAELPYGYTF. This chain uses TRBV7-3 with TRBJ1-2, with D hard to call. CDR1 SGHTA and CDR2 FQGTGA come from the germline V gene. There are 15 residues in the CDR3. Trimming left V 2 bases short and J 4 bases short, with 14 bases between.

This clonotype was counted ten times or more. This chain uses TRBV20-1 with TRBJ2-5, with 13 positions matching TRBD2. This CDR3 is built from 16 residues. V shed 0 bases and J 6 bases; nucleotides not matched to a gene: 7. The germline gives CDR1 DFQATT, CDR2 SNEGSKA (reference sequence). The CDR3 nucleotides are TGCAGTGCTAGAGAAACCGGGACTAGCGGGATCAAGACCCAGTACTTC. It encodes CSARETGTSGIKTQYF.

This clonotype was picked up many times. The CDR3 loop reads CASSYGRKPYEQYF. CDR3 DNA: TGTGCCAGCAGTTACGGACGGAAGCCCTACGAGCAGTACTTC. J is TRBJ2-7 and V is TRBV6-5; no clear D. Between the trimmed V and J ends, which lost 2 bases and 2 bases, there was a span of 10 bases. CDR1 is MNHEY, CDR2 SVGAGI, per germline. This CDR3 has 14 amino acids.

This clonotype was detected ten times or more. The chain links TRBV28 to TRBJ2-7, with D perhaps TRBD1 or TRBD2 (7 bases each). The CDR3 covers 14 residues. Trimming stripped 7 bases from V and 2 bases from J, with 15 bases between. Germline V lookup: CDR1 MDHEN, CDR2 SYDVKM. The CDR3 is CASIGGGGPYEQYF. For the CDR3, the DNA is TGTGCCAGCATAGGGGGAGGGGGCCCCTACGAGCAGTACTTC. The full variable domain, completed using reference TRBV28 and TRBJ2-7, is DVKVTQSSRYLVKRTGEKVFLECVQDMDHENMFWYRQDPGLGLRLIYFSYDVKMKEKGDIPEGYSVSREKKERFSLILESASTNQTSMYLCASIGGGGPYEQYFGPGTRLTVT.

This clonotype turned up a few times. The genes are TRBV12-3 or TRBV12-4 and TRBJ2-5, with D possibly TRBD2 on 6 matching bases. Trimming removed 9 bases at V and 2 bases at J, with 13 bases between. This CDR3 region has 13 residues. The CDR3 region is CASRGTPQETQYF. The CDR3 DNA is TGTGCCAGTCGCGGGACGCCGCAAGAGACCCAGTACTTC.